This TCR beta chain was obtained from a study of Ad26.COV2.S vaccination and SARS-CoV-2 variants. The sample holds one count of this clone. As yet, its antigen is unknown. Using immunoSEQ multiplex PCR, the repertoire was profiled, and TCRdb retains in-frame clones only, with some absent. The sample records 250,000 to 300,000 clones, more than 70% being singletons. Study-level findings and limits: Substantial breadth was reportedly displayed by spike-specific CD8+ and CD4+ T cell responses after vaccination.

Stated treatment: some 19 received Ad26.COV2.S at low or high dose, single or two shots; several received placebo; per-sample allocation not given. The samples date from day 63 after the first vaccine or placebo injection. The receptor was derived from a person between 18 and 65 years old who received the Ad26.COV2.S COVID-19 vaccine or a placebo. The input for sequencing was peripheral blood, taken in a trial of Ad26.COV2.S vaccine versus placebo.

CDR3 sequence reads: CASSTTGYEKLFF. The CDR3, as DNA: TGTGCCAGCAGCACGACAGGGTATGAAAAACTGTTTTTT. This chain connects TRBV12-3 or TRBV12-4 to TRBJ1-4, with 7 nucleotides matching TRBD1. The CDR3 extends over 13 amino acids. Trimming at V came to 6 bases and at J to 6 bases, leaving 4 bases not matched to a gene.